This TCR beta chain emerged from a study of blood T cell repertoires in COVID-19. Study details: Collection of acute and convalescent COVID-19 samples took place in the United States, Italy and Spain. In each case, the material was cDNA or gDNA derived from T cells, B-cell-depleted T cells, or PBMCs.

Recruited during active infection, patients (from Seattle) were subsequently followed longitudinally. The V gene's germline CDR1 is GTSNPN and CDR2 SVGIG (reference sequence). The CDR3 loop spans 17 amino acids. Trimming shortened V by 0 bases and J by 4 bases, and 21 bases separated the two germline ends. The data were produced by immunoSEQ multiplex PCR, yet TCRdb's version contains in-frame clones alone and is incomplete. The data contain some 220,000 clones, over 75% of them seen just once; the ten biggest clones take up approximately 2.3%. This rearrangement joins TRBV30 to TRBJ1-2, with D uncertain. The sequence derives from an older woman with COVID-19, enrolled during active disease. Sequencing input: peripheral blood. CDR3 residues: CAWSVHLPGPTIYGYTF. The CDR3 DNA is TGTGCCTGGAGTGTTCATCTTCCAGGCCCGACAATCTATGGCTACACCTTC.